Below, 21 T cell receptor beta chains from the same sample are listed, as sequenced in a study of Ad26.COV2.S vaccination and SARS-CoV-2 variants. Profiled with immunoSEQ multiplex PCR; TCRdb holds only in-frame clones, not every one. The repertoire holds approximately 150,000 clones, about nine tenths seen once, with 4% to 6% in the top ten. The material was peripheral blood, obtained after recovery from COVID-19. These TCRs come from a human donor who had recovered from COVID-19.

The V gene is TRBV15, the J gene TRBJ1-3; D is unresolved. V lost 0 bases to trimming and J lost 4 bases, with 10 bases between them. CDR1 is LNHNV and CDR2 is YYDKDF in the germline V gene (reference sequence). The CDR3 has 15 amino acids. The chain's CDR3 is CATSREAVPGNTIYF. In DNA, the CDR3 is TGTGCCACCAGCAGAGAGGCAGTCCCAGGAAACACCATATATTTT.

V usage is TRBV6-5 and J usage is TRBJ1-1; no definite D call. The germline V gene has CDR1 MNHEY and CDR2 SVGAGI. Trimming cost V 7 bases and J 5 bases, with 14 bases left between them. CDR3 length: 13 amino acids. CDR3 in amino acids: CASIAPLGTEAFF. The CDR3 DNA is TGTGCCAGCATCGCACCGCTCGGGACTGAAGCTTTCTTT.

The CDR3 reads CASSHSGGWNEQFF. The DNA for the CDR3 is TGTGCCTCCTCCCATAGCGGGGGGTGGAATGAGCAGTTCTTC. This chain links TRBV30 with TRBJ2-1; TRBD2 matches at 10 bases. Germline CDR1 is GTSNPN and CDR2 is SVGIG (reference sequence). J gave up 7 bases and V 7 bases, and 10 bases lay outside the gene matches. The CDR3 length is 14 residues. The complete variable domain, with remaining parts taken from reference TRBV30 and TRBJ2-1, reads SQTIHQWPATLVQPVGSPLSLECTVEGTSNPNLYWYRQAAGRGLQLLFYSVGIGQISSEVPQNLSASRPQDRQFILSSKKLLLSDSGFYLCASSHSGGWNEQFFGPGTRLTVL.

V and J are TRBV4-1 and TRBJ2-1, with D possibly TRBD2 on 6 matching bases. The CDR3 loop spans 15 amino acids. Germline V lookup: CDR1 MGHRA, CDR2 YSYEKL. V was shortened by 3 bases and J by 4 bases, with 13 bases between the two germline ends. CDR3 amino acids: CASSQGGPKYNEQFF. Written as DNA, the CDR3 is TGCGCCAGCAGCCAGGGGGGTCCCAAATACAATGAGCAGTTCTTC.

The chain employs TRBV5-4 and TRBJ1-2, with TRBD1 as a possible D gene (5 bases). CDR1 is SGHNT, CDR2 YYREEE, per germline (reference sequence). Trimming shortened V by 4 bases and J by 2 bases, and 15 bases separated the two germline ends. The CDR3 contains 15 residues. CDR3 protein: CASSAAWGENYGYTF. The CDR3 nucleotides are TGTGCCAGCAGCGCAGCTTGGGGGGAGAACTATGGCTACACCTTC.

The V gene is TRBV11-2, the J gene TRBJ2-7, with a possible D match to TRBD2 (7 bases). Germline CDR1 reads SGHAT; CDR2 reads FQNNGV. The CDR3 has 16 residues. Trimming removed 1 base at V and 4 bases at J, with 17 bases between. CDR3 nucleotides: TGTGCCAGCAGCTTAGTGAGGGAGGGGGGGATATACGAGCAGTACTTC. It translates to CASSLVREGGIYEQYF.

V gene TRBV10-3 combines with J gene TRBJ2-7; D gene unclear. CDR1 and CDR2 from the germline V gene are ENHRY and SYGVKD. This CDR3 contains 12 residues. With 4 bases removed from V and 3 bases from J, the gap between germline ends came to 7 bases. The CDR3 spells CAISGLDYEQYF. The CDR3 region has the DNA TGTGCCATCAGTGGTCTCGACTACGAGCAGTACTTC.

The gene calls are TRBV12-3 or TRBV12-4 and TRBJ1-1; D unresolved. This CDR3 is 13 amino acids long. Between the trimmed V and J ends, which lost 4 bases and 7 bases, there was a span of 13 bases. CDR3 coding DNA: TGTGCCAGCAGTTCTTCATCATCCGATGAAGCTTTCTTT. It specifies CASSSSSSDEAFF.

This sequence joins TRBV5-6 and TRBJ2-1, with TRBD1 identical over 8 bases. After removal of 4 bases from V and 2 bases from J, the junction contained 5 bases not matched to a gene. The CDR3 consists of 15 residues. Germline lookup yields CDR1 SGHDT and CDR2 YYEEEE. This chain's CDR3 is CASSGTGGPYNEQFF. In DNA form, the CDR3 reads TGTGCCAGCAGCGGAACAGGGGGGCCCTACAATGAGCAGTTCTTC.

On this clone itself: One end of the junction does not line up with germline, which may come from a read error. The chain employs TRBV7-7 and TRBJ2-5, with D perhaps given as TRBD1 or TRBD2 (6 bases each). This CDR3 has 16 residues. Germline-derived CDR1 and CDR2 are SSHAT and FNYEAQ (reference sequence). For the CDR3, the DNA is TGTGCTAGCAGCCCCAGCATGGGAGGACAGCAAGAGACCCAGTACTTC. Protein: CASSPSMGGQQETQYF.

The CDR3: CASSLGWGREPQHF. The CDR3, as DNA: TGTGCCAGCAGCTTGGGGTGGGGAAGGGAGCCCCAGCATTTT. The gene calls are TRBV5-5 and TRBJ1-5; D is undetermined. CDR3 length equals 14 residues. Deletions cut 0 bases from V and 8 bases from J, with 12 bases between. Germline V gene lookup returns CDR1 SGHKS and CDR2 YYEKEE (reference sequence).

The chain is built from TRBV4-3 and TRBJ2-7; 10 bases line up with TRBD1. Trimming removed 0 bases from V and 2 bases from J; junction bases left unmatched: 4. The CDR3 has 16 residues. CDR1 is LGHNA, CDR2 YSLEER, per germline. CDR3 sequence (DNA): TGCGCCAGCAGCCAAGACCGGGACAGGGGTACCTACGAGCAGTACTTC. This codes for CASSQDRDRGTYEQYF.

J is TRBJ1-2 and V is TRBV30; TRBD1 aligns across 7 bases. This CDR3 is 13 amino acids long. V gave up 2 bases and J gave up 0 bases; unmatched junction bases: 0. Germline CDR1 GTSNPN, CDR2 SVGIG (reference sequence). The CDR3 nucleotides are TGTGCCTGGAGTCAGGGGGCTAACTATGGCTACACCTTC. Residues: CAWSQGANYGYTF.

The rearrangement joins TRBV7-9 to TRBJ2-5; possible D gene TRBD1, 5 bases. CDR3 size: 13 residues. The V end was cut by 7 bases, the J end by 3 bases, with 12 bases between. Germline CDR1 reads SEHNR; CDR2 reads FQNEAQ (reference sequence). The CDR3 is CASTWGNKETQYF. CDR3 DNA: TGTGCCAGCACCTGGGGCAACAAAGAGACCCAGTACTTC.

The chain has TRBV10-2 and TRBJ2-4, with a weak D call TRBD2 (6 bases). The CDR3 contains 15 residues. Trimming shortened V by 5 bases and J by 3 bases, and 14 bases separated the two germline ends. Looked up from germline, CDR1 is WSHSY and CDR2 is SAAADI. The CDR3 coding sequence is TGCGCCAGCAGTAACCCGGAGGGCGACAAAAACATTCAGTACTTC. Translated: CASSNPEGDKNIQYF.

Remarks on this clone: Other DNA sequences within the sample encode an identical CDR3. The rearrangement uses TRBV5-1 and TRBJ2-5, with D perhaps being TRBD1 or TRBD2 (5 bases each). The CDR3 consists of 14 residues. V was pared by 0 bases and J by 4 bases, with 10 bases between. CDR1 and CDR2 from the germline V gene are SGHRS and YFSETQ. CDR3 bases: TGCGCCAGCAGCTTGGAGGCAGGGAGAGAGACCCAGTACTTC. Residues: CASSLEAGRETQYF.

The chain recombines TRBV7-9 with TRBJ2-7; TRBD1 is a possible D gene (6 bases). This CDR3 has 13 residues. Germline V gene data show CDR1 as SEHNR and CDR2 as FQNEAQ (reference sequence). The V gene lost 5 bases and the J gene lost 0 bases, with 8 bases spanning the gap. The CDR3 reads CASSPGASYEQYF. Written as DNA, the CDR3 is TGTGCCAGCAGCCCAGGGGCCTCCTACGAGCAGTACTTC.

The J gene is TRBJ2-1, the V gene TRBV13; 11 bases map to TRBD2. Per germline, CDR1 PRHDT and CDR2 FYEKMQ (reference sequence). Trimming took 2 bases from V and 5 from J; bases not matched to a gene: 2. The CDR3 has 15 residues. As DNA, the CDR3 is TGTGCCAGCAGCTTAACGACTAGCGGGGACAATGAGCAGTTCTTC. As protein: CASSLTTSGDNEQFF.

Here the CDR3 DNA reads TGTGCCAGCAGGCACGGACAGGGGGCTGGAGAGACCCAGTACTTC. Translated: CASRHGQGAGETQYF. The chain recombines TRBV6-1 with TRBJ2-5, with 11 bases fitting TRBD1. CDR1 is MNHNS, CDR2 SASEGT, per germline. V was clipped by 6 bases and J by 4 bases; unmatched bases: 7. The CDR3 is 15 amino acids.

This clone was counted many times. The rearrangement links TRBV6-1 to TRBJ1-5; D is unresolved. This CDR3 spans 14 amino acids. The V end lost 3 bases, the J end lost 2 bases, and 8 bases lay between the germline ends. Germline values: CDR1 MNHNS, CDR2 SASEGT. The CDR3 nucleotides are TGTGCCAGCAGTGATAACGGAGGCAATCAGCCCCAGCATTTT. Translated, it gives CASSDNGGNQPQHF.

The chain links TRBV6-2 or TRBV6-3 to TRBJ2-3, with 11 bases lining up with TRBD1. This CDR3 contains 15 residues. CDR1 MNHEY and CDR2 SVGEGT come from the germline V gene. Trimming at V came to 4 bases and at J to 3 bases, leaving 3 bases not matched to a gene. CDR3 sequence reads: CASSSGQGETDTQYF. DNA for the CDR3: TGTGCCAGCAGTTCGGGACAGGGGGAGACAGATACGCAGTATTTT.